These 32 T cell receptor beta chains came from one sample sequenced in a study of CD8 T cells in ankylosing spondylitis. TCRdb ran MiXCR on the 5' RACE reads and lists one entry per CDR3 protein. The sample has some 8,600 distinct CDR3 sequences, about 3.9% seen once; the top ten hold less than 11%. Sequencing input: blood, either unsorted or a sorted T cell fraction (not recorded which). Receptors originate from a female donor with ankylosing spondylitis or in good health (not recorded which).

Ten or more counts support this clonotype. The chain uses TRBV9 and TRBJ2-3, with 8 bases fitting TRBD2. The CDR3 has 16 amino acids. Losses at the gene ends were 0 bases for V and 0 bases for J; bases not matched to a gene: 3. Per germline, CDR1 SGDLS and CDR2 YYNGEE. Here the CDR3 DNA reads TGTGCCAGCAGCGTAGCCCCGGGGGGGAGCACAGATACGCAGTATTTT. Translation: CASSVAPGGSTDTQYF.

This clonotype was seen many times. The V gene is TRBV9, the J gene TRBJ2-1; TRBD2 agrees at 9 bases. V dropped 0 bases and J dropped 8; count of bases not matched to a gene: 6. There are 15 residues in the CDR3. Per the germline V gene, CDR1 is SGDLS and CDR2 is YYNGEE. Here the CDR3 DNA reads TGTGCCAGCAGCGTAGGCGGGACTAGCAGCCATGAGCAGTTCTTC. As protein: CASSVGGTSSHEQFF.

This clonotype was seen at least ten times. The V gene is TRBV9, the J gene TRBJ2-7; 7 bases are a match to TRBD1. The CDR3 consists of 15 residues. After removal of 0 bases from V and 0 bases from J, the junction contained 3 bases not matched to a gene. Germline V lookup: CDR1 SGDLS, CDR2 YYNGEE. CDR3 region: CASSVEGQSSYEQYF. CDR3 sequence (DNA): TGTGCCAGCAGCGTAGAGGGACAGAGCTCCTACGAGCAGTACTTC.

The sample holds many counts of this clonotype. The genes are TRBV9 and TRBJ2-3; 11 bases align to TRBD2. V shed 4 bases, J shed 2 bases, and the junction held 9 bases outside the gene matches. The germline V gene has CDR1 SGDLS and CDR2 YYNGEE. This CDR3 contains 17 residues. The CDR3 protein is CASSTGTSGRLTDTQYF. The DNA for the CDR3 is TGTGCCAGCAGCACCGGGACTAGCGGAAGACTCACAGATACGCAGTATTTT.

This clonotype was counted ten times or more. The V gene is TRBV9, the J gene TRBJ2-5; 14 bases are shared with TRBD2. The J segment lost 3 bases and the V segment lost 5 bases, leaving 6 bases of the junction unmatched. The germline gives CDR1 SGDLS, CDR2 YYNGEE. This CDR3 has 16 residues. CDR3: CASSRRLAGGKETQYF. CDR3 DNA sequence: TGTGCCAGCAGTCGACGACTAGCGGGGGGGAAAGAGACCCAGTACTTC.

This clonotype occurred many times. V gene TRBV9 combines with J gene TRBJ1-6, with 7 bases fitting TRBD1. Germline CDR1 and CDR2: SGDLS and YYNGEE. The length of the CDR3 is 14 residues. Losses at the gene ends were 3 bases for V and 7 bases for J; bases not matched to a gene: 4. The CDR3 nucleotides read TGTGCCAGCAGCGAGACAGGGATGAATTCACCCCTCCACTTT. This sequence encodes CASSETGMNSPLHF.

At least ten counts were recorded for this clonotype. The chain has TRBV9 and TRBJ2-5; D gene unclear. Germline-derived CDR1 and CDR2 are SGDLS and YYNGEE. Trimming pared 4 bases from V and 5 bases from J, leaving 6 bases between. The CDR3 has 11 amino acids. The CDR3 region is CASSPRETQYF. The DNA of the CDR3 is TGTGCCAGCAGCCCTCGGGAGACCCAGTACTTC. Supplemented by reference TRBV9 and TRBJ2-5, the full variable domain reads DSGVTQTPKHLITATGQRVTLRCSPRSGDLSVYWYQQSLDQGLQFLIQYYNGEERAKGNILERFSAQQFPDLHSELNLSSLELGDSALYFCASSPRETQYFGPGTRLLVL.

This clonotype is deemed medium-sized (0.01 to 0.1%). This chain links TRBV9 with TRBJ2-3; TRBD2 agrees at 11 bases. The CDR3 runs to 17 residues. The V segment lost 2 bases and the J segment 1 base; nucleotides outside the gene matches: 6. The germline gives CDR1 SGDLS, CDR2 YYNGEE. The CDR3 region has the DNA TGTGCCAGCAGCGTCTCAGAGGGACTAGCGGGCACAGATACGCAGTATTTT. Translated: CASSVSEGLAGTDTQYF.

This clonotype is deemed medium-sized (0.01 to 0.1%). This rearrangement joins TRBV9 to TRBJ2-1; TRBD2 matches at 8 bases. The CDR3 has 14 residues. CDR1 SGDLS and CDR2 YYNGEE come from the germline V gene. The junction had 0 bases not matched to a gene; V was cut back by 3 bases and J by 1 base. Here the CDR3 reads CASSAGGSYNEQFF. The DNA of the CDR3 is TGTGCCAGCAGCGCGGGGGGGTCCTACAATGAGCAGTTCTTC. The whole variable domain, filled in from reference TRBV9 and TRBJ2-1, reads DSGVTQTPKHLITATGQRVTLRCSPRSGDLSVYWYQQSLDQGLQFLIQYYNGEERAKGNILERFSAQQFPDLHSELNLSSLELGDSALYFCASSAGGSYNEQFFGPGTRLTVL.

This clonotype was seen ten or more times. V is TRBV9 and J is TRBJ2-7; weak D call: TRBD2 (7 bases). The ends were cut back, 4 bases at V and 2 bases at J, with 13 bases in the middle. The CDR3 is 14 amino acids. The V gene's germline CDR1 is SGDLS and CDR2 YYNGEE. This CDR3 is CASSPGGPPYEQYF. The DNA for the CDR3 is TGTGCCAGCAGCCCCGGGGGGCCTCCCTACGAGCAGTACTTC.

In its sample, this clonotype was seen many times. The chain links TRBV9 to TRBJ1-2, with D perhaps TRBD1 (6 bases). Germline V gene data show CDR1 as SGDLS and CDR2 as YYNGEE. The V end was cut by 0 bases, the J end by 8 bases, with 14 bases between. The CDR3 is 14 residues long. The CDR3 sequence: CASSVGGAGEGYTF. CDR3 bases: TGTGCCAGCAGCGTAGGAGGGGCAGGGGAAGGCTACACCTTC.

Ten or more counts support this clonotype. The V call is TRBV9, the J call TRBJ2-1; 8 bases are shared with TRBD2. The J segment lost 4 bases and the V segment lost 2 bases, leaving 5 bases of the junction unmatched. Germline values: CDR1 SGDLS, CDR2 YYNGEE. The length of the CDR3 is 15 residues. The CDR3 sequence is CASSVGRGVYNEQFF. Here the CDR3 DNA reads TGTGCCAGCAGCGTTGGGCGGGGGGTTTACAATGAGCAGTTCTTC. Supplemented by reference TRBV9 and TRBJ2-1, the full variable domain reads DSGVTQTPKHLITATGQRVTLRCSPRSGDLSVYWYQQSLDQGLQFLIQYYNGEERAKGNILERFSAQQFPDLHSELNLSSLELGDSALYFCASSVGRGVYNEQFFGPGTRLTVL.

The chain carries TRBV9 and TRBJ2-7, with D hard to call. This CDR3 spans 17 amino acids. The V gene lost 0 bases and the J gene lost 2 bases, with 18 bases spanning the gap. CDR1 is SGDLS and CDR2 is YYNGEE in the germline V gene. This chain's CDR3 is CASSVAVTPFPPYEQYF. CDR3 sequence (DNA): TGTGCCAGCAGCGTAGCGGTGACACCCTTTCCCCCCTACGAGCAGTACTTC. Complete variable domain (other parts from reference TRBV9 and TRBJ2-7): DSGVTQTPKHLITATGQRVTLRCSPRSGDLSVYWYQQSLDQGLQFLIQYYNGEERAKGNILERFSAQQFPDLHSELNLSSLELGDSALYFCASSVAVTPFPPYEQYFGPGTRLTVT.

The sample holds many counts of this clonotype. This chain uses TRBV9 with TRBJ1-4, with a weak D call TRBD1 (6 bases). V gave up 4 bases and J gave up 4 bases, with 14 bases separating them. This CDR3 is 15 amino acids long. CDR1 SGDLS and CDR2 YYNGEE come from the germline V gene. CDR3 bases: TGTGCCAGCAGCACCCGGGACAAGGATAATGAAAAACTGTTTTTT. As protein: CASSTRDKDNEKLFF.

This clonotype has at least ten counts. This chain joins TRBV9 and TRBJ2-6; D possibly uses TRBD1 or TRBD2 (5 bases each). Per germline, CDR1 SGDLS and CDR2 YYNGEE. V shed 0 bases and J shed 0 bases, with 10 bases lying between them. There are 17 residues in the CDR3. The CDR3 region has the DNA TGTGCCAGCAGCGTAGTTCGGGGCACCTCTGGGGCCAACGTCCTGACTTTC. Protein sequence: CASSVVRGTSGANVLTF.

The chain has TRBV9 and TRBJ2-3, with D possibly being TRBD2 (5 bases). Trimming took off 3 bases at V and 1 base at J, with 12 bases between the two ends. This CDR3 is 15 amino acids long. The germline gives CDR1 SGDLS, CDR2 YYNGEE. As DNA, the CDR3 is TGTGCCAGCAGCGCCGGGGTTGTGGGCACAGATACGCAGTATTTT. Encoded protein: CASSAGVVGTDTQYF.

V usage is TRBV9 and J usage is TRBJ1-3, with D possibly matching TRBD1 (5 bases). V lost 0 bases and J 0 bases, leaving 16 bases between the germline ends. This CDR3 is built from 18 residues. Germline CDR1 is SGDLS and CDR2 is YYNGEE. The CDR3 region has the DNA TGTGCCAGCAGCGTAGATCCTGGGGGAGAAGGCTCTGGAAACACCATATATTTT. It yields the protein CASSVDPGGEGSGNTIYF.

This clonotype is medium-sized (0.01 to 0.1%) by share. Here the CDR3 DNA reads TGTGCCAGCAGCTCCCAAGGGGGTTCGAACACCGGGGAGCTGTTTTTT. Its protein is CASSSQGGSNTGELFF. This chain joins TRBV9 and TRBJ2-2; maybe TRBD1 (6 bases). The CDR3 extends over 16 amino acids. Trimming removed 4 bases from V and 0 bases from J, with 13 bases in between. The germline V gene has CDR1 SGDLS and CDR2 YYNGEE.

This clonotype is classed as medium-sized (0.01 to 0.1%). The chain couples TRBV9 to TRBJ1-4; a weak D match, TRBD1 (6 bases). Trimming cost V 3 bases and J 2 bases, with 17 bases left between them. CDR1 and CDR2 from the germline V gene are SGDLS and YYNGEE. The CDR3 totals 17 residues. In DNA form, the CDR3 reads TGTGCCAGCAGCGCGACGCCCCCGGGGGCGACTAATGAAAAACTGTTTTTT. Translating gives CASSATPPGATNEKLFF.

This clonotype qualifies as medium-sized. The V call is TRBV9, the J call TRBJ1-2; 8 positions match TRBD1. The germline CDR1 and CDR2 sequences are SGDLS and YYNGEE. The CDR3 sequence is 16 residues long. The ends lost 4 bases at V and 2 bases at J; junction bases unmatched: 10. CDR3 region: CASSQAWTGWNYGYTF. The CDR3 bases are TGTGCCAGCAGCCAAGCCTGGACAGGGTGGAACTATGGCTACACCTTC. The whole variable domain, filled in from reference TRBV9 and TRBJ1-2, reads DSGVTQTPKHLITATGQRVTLRCSPRSGDLSVYWYQQSLDQGLQFLIQYYNGEERAKGNILERFSAQQFPDLHSELNLSSLELGDSALYFCASSQAWTGWNYGYTFGSGTRLTVV.

The sample holds many counts of this clonotype. This sequence joins TRBV9 and TRBJ2-7; the match to TRBD1 covers 8 bases. Germline CDR1 and CDR2: SGDLS and YYNGEE. V lost 3 bases and J lost 2; bases outside the gene matches: 1. There are 13 residues in the CDR3. Here the CDR3 DNA reads TGTGCCAGCAGCGCAGGGGGCCCCTACGAGCAGTACTTC. Amino acid sequence: CASSAGGPYEQYF.

This clonotype appeared many times. The J gene is TRBJ2-7, the V gene TRBV9, with 7 nucleotides matching TRBD1. The CDR3 covers 13 residues. CDR1 SGDLS and CDR2 YYNGEE come from the germline V gene. With 2 bases clipped from V and 5 bases from J, the junction kept 4 bases outside the gene matches. The CDR3 loop is CASSVTGANEQYF. DNA of the CDR3: TGTGCCAGCAGCGTCACAGGGGCGAACGAGCAGTACTTC. Complete variable domain (other parts from reference TRBV9 and TRBJ2-7): DSGVTQTPKHLITATGQRVTLRCSPRSGDLSVYWYQQSLDQGLQFLIQYYNGEERAKGNILERFSAQQFPDLHSELNLSSLELGDSALYFCASSVTGANEQYFGPGTRLTVT.

This clonotype was seen at least ten times. V gene TRBV9 combines with J gene TRBJ2-1; tentatively, D is TRBD1 (6 bases). The CDR3 contains 12 residues. The V end lost 5 bases, the J end lost 5 bases, and 8 bases lay between the germline ends. CDR1 and CDR2 (germline): SGDLS, YYNGEE. The CDR3 DNA reads TGTGCCAGCAGGGGGGCGAACAATGAGCAGTTCTTC. Translated, it gives CASRGANNEQFF.

At least ten counts were recorded for this clonotype. This sequence joins TRBV9 and TRBJ2-6; 7 bases are shared with TRBD1. J was trimmed by 1 base and V by 3 bases; bases with no gene match: 10. The CDR3 sequence is 18 residues long. CDR1 is SGDLS, CDR2 YYNGEE, per germline. CDR3 bases: TGTGCCAGCAGCGCCTCCGGGACAGAACGGTCTGGGGCCAACGTCCTGACTTTC. This gives the protein CASSASGTERSGANVLTF.

V and J are TRBV6-7 and TRBJ2-1; 8 bases map to TRBD1. TRBV6-7 is filed as an ORF, its function uncertain. J lost 6 bases, V lost 6 bases, and 10 bases had no gene match. This CDR3 comprises 15 residues. CDR3 sequence: CASSVTGGSGNEQFF. For the CDR3, the DNA is TGTGCCAGCAGCGTAACAGGGGGTTCAGGCAATGAGCAGTTCTTC.

This clonotype is medium-sized in the sample. This sequence joins TRBV9 and TRBJ2-2; D gene ambiguous. Germline V lookup: CDR1 SGDLS, CDR2 YYNGEE. The CDR3 is made up of 12 amino acids. V was pared by 4 bases and J by 5 bases, with 6 bases between. CDR3 residues: CASSHPTGELFF. Written as DNA, the CDR3 is TGTGCCAGCAGCCACCCGACCGGGGAGCTGTTTTTT.

In this sample, this clonotype turned up many times. The chain recombines TRBV9 with TRBJ2-7; possibly TRBD2 for D (5 bases). The germline V and J ends were trimmed by 2 bases and 5 bases, with 11 bases remaining between them. Germline CDR1 and CDR2: SGDLS and YYNGEE. The CDR3 consists of 13 residues. CDR3 residues: CASSVLGKDEQYF. CDR3 DNA: TGTGCCAGCAGCGTCCTCGGGAAAGACGAGCAGTACTTC. Full variable domain (rest looked up from reference TRBV9 and TRBJ2-7): DSGVTQTPKHLITATGQRVTLRCSPRSGDLSVYWYQQSLDQGLQFLIQYYNGEERAKGNILERFSAQQFPDLHSELNLSSLELGDSALYFCASSVLGKDEQYFGPGTRLTVT.

By proportion, this clonotype is medium-sized. The CDR3 sequence: CASSWGLAGGTDTQYF. CDR3 coding DNA: TGTGCCAGCAGCTGGGGACTAGCGGGGGGGACAGATACGCAGTATTTT. The chain joins TRBV9 to TRBJ2-3; 16 bases are a match to TRBD2. The CDR3 sequence is 16 residues long. Trimming took 4 bases from V and 3 from J; bases not matched to a gene: 2. Looked up from germline, CDR1 is SGDLS and CDR2 is YYNGEE.

This clonotype was found many times. This chain joins TRBV21-1 and TRBJ2-1; the tabulated D call, TRBD1, remains unverified against the DNA. TRBV21-1 is noted as a pseudogene. The CDR3 is made up of 22 amino acids. The CDR3, as DNA: TGTGCCAGCAGCATAAGGATATCGAGGACAGCAGCAGATAATAAGCTTGACAATGAGCAGTTCTTC. Its translation is CASSIRISRTAADNKLDNEQFF.

This clonotype was counted at least ten times. This chain links TRBV9 with TRBJ2-7, with a weak D call TRBD1 (5 bases). The CDR3 sequence is 15 residues long. Per germline, CDR1 SGDLS and CDR2 YYNGEE. V was shortened by 0 bases and J by 0 bases, with 10 bases between the two germline ends. The CDR3 is CASSVDQGTSYEQYF. In nucleotides, the CDR3 is TGTGCCAGCAGCGTAGATCAGGGAACCTCCTACGAGCAGTACTTC.

Sample share makes this clonotype medium-sized. The chain recombines TRBV9 with TRBJ2-3, with D unclear. Trimming left V 0 bases short and J 2 bases short, with 13 bases between. Germline V CDR1 and CDR2: SGDLS, YYNGEE. The CDR3 loop spans 16 amino acids. In DNA, the CDR3 is TGTGCCAGCAGCGTAGGTGCTAGTGAGGCCACAGATACGCAGTATTTT. Amino acid sequence: CASSVGASEATDTQYF.

Many counts were recorded for this clonotype. The chain recombines TRBV9 with TRBJ1-2; D remains unclear. The CDR3 runs 13 residues. CDR1 and CDR2 from the germline V gene are SGDLS and YYNGEE. With 3 bases removed from V and 6 bases from J, the gap between germline ends came to 12 bases. CDR3 sequence reads: CASSGNMLDGYTF. The CDR3, as DNA: TGTGCCAGCAGCGGAAACATGCTGGATGGCTACACCTTC. Based on the CDR3 plus reference TRBV9 and TRBJ1-2, the full variable domain is DSGVTQTPKHLITATGQRVTLRCSPRSGDLSVYWYQQSLDQGLQFLIQYYNGEERAKGNILERFSAQQFPDLHSELNLSSLELGDSALYFCASSGNMLDGYTFGSGTRLTVV.